This record covers a single T cell receptor beta chain. This specimen belongs to a study of blood T cell repertoires in COVID-19. In germline, CDR1 is SGHTA, CDR2 FQGNSA. The CDR3 is 15 residues long. J lost 5 bases, V lost 1 base, and 6 bases had no gene match. The protocol was immunoSEQ multiplex PCR, while the TCRdb copy is restricted to in-frame clones and leaves out a portion. The sample has roughly 160,000 clones, roughly 80% seen once. The sequence derives from a woman in her thirties or forties with acute COVID-19. This chain connects TRBV7-2 to TRBJ1-2, with 8 bases that match TRBD1. Sequenced sample: PBMCs or T cells enriched from blood (not recorded which). CDR3 DNA: TGTGCCAGCAGCTTAGAGGGCACAGGGGGTTATGGCTACACCTTC. It codes for CASSLEGTGGYGYTF. The full variable domain, completed using reference TRBV7-2 and TRBJ1-2, is GAGVSQSPSNKVTEKGKDVELRCDPISGHTALYWYRQSLGQGLEFLIYFQGNSAPDKSGLPSDRFSAERTGGSVSTLTIQRTQQEDSAVYLCASSLEGTGGYGYTFGSGTRLTVV.